Sequencing of this T cell receptor beta chain was carried out in a study of blood T cell repertoires in COVID-19. About the research overall: T cells, B-cell-depleted T cells, or PBMCs supplied cDNA or gDNA.

CDR1 is SGHRS and CDR2 is YFSETQ in the germline V gene. This CDR3 has 12 amino acids. Trimming cost V 5 bases and J 5 bases, with 11 bases left between them. This clone showed up many times. In the original analysis: Estimates of nucleated cell counts were drawn from the amplification of reference gene primers. Here immunoSEQ multiplex PCR was the method, and the copy in TCRdb shows in-frame clones only, minus some. Clone size and the V and J calls come from that table; the DNA yielded D and trimming. Of under 250,000 clones detected, about 89% appear once; the ten largest clones hold under 2%. The rearrangement links TRBV5-1 to TRBJ2-7; D possibly corresponds to TRBD2 (5 bases). The clonotype comes from a woman aged 60 to 75 who had recovered from COVID-19. Sequencing was performed on peripheral blood. In DNA form, the CDR3 reads TGCGCCAGCAGTAGGGAGTTCGACGAGCAGTACTTC. It translates to CASSREFDEQYF. Filled out from reference TRBV5-1 and TRBJ2-7, the complete variable domain reads KAGVTQTPRYLIKTRGQQVTLSCSPISGHRSVSWYQQTPGQGLQFLFEYFSETQRNKGNFPGRFSGRQFSNSRSEMNVSTLELGDSALYLCASSREFDEQYFGPGTRLTVT.